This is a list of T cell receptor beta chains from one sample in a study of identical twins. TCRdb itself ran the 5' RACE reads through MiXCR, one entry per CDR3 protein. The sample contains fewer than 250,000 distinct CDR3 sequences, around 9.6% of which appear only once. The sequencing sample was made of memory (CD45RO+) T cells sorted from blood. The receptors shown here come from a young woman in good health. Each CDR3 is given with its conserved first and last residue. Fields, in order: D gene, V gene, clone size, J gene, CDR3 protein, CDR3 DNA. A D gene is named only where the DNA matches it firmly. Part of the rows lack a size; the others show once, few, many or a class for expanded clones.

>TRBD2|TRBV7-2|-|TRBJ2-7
CASSQRASGEEQYF
TGTGCCAGCAGCCAGCGGGCTAGCGGGGAAGAGCAGTACTTC
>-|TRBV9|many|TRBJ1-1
CASSVGPFMNTEAFF
TGTGCCAGCAGCGTCGGACCGTTTATGAACACTGAAGCTTTCTTT
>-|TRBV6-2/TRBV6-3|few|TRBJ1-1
CASSYSMNTEAFF
TGTGCCAGCAGTTACTCGATGAACACTGAAGCTTTCTTT
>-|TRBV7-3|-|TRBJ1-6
CASSYDSGNSPLHF
TGTGCCAGCAGCTACGACAGTGGGAATTCACCCCTCCACTTT
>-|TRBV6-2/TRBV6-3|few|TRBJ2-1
CASSYSRYRQFF
TGTGCCAGCAGTTACTCGAGGTATAGGCAGTTCTTC
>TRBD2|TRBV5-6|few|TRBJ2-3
CASSFSPSGGPDTQYF
TGTGCCAGCAGCTTTTCCCCTAGCGGGGGGCCGGATACGCAGTATTTT
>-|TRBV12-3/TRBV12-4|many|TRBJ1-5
CASSLALARQTHF
TGTGCCAGCAGTTTAGCGCTTGCGAGACAGACACATTTT
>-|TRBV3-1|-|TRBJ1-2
CASSHRTGGHLNYGYTF
TGTGCCAGCAGCCACCGAACCGGGGGACACCTTAACTATGGCTACACCTTC
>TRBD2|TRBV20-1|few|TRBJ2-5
CSASGGALYQETQYF
TGCAGTGCTAGCGGGGGGGCCTTGTACCAAGAGACCCAGTACTTC
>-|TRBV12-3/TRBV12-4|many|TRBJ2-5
CASSSTGQSETQYF
TGTGCCAGCAGCTCGACAGGACAGTCTGAGACCCAGTACTTC
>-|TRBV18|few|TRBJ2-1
CASSPSGGTGHNEQFF
TGTGCCAGCTCACCTTCCGGGGGGACAGGTCACAATGAGCAGTTCTTC
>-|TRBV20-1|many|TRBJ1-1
CSARGSRGDTEAFF
TGCAGTGCTAGAGGGAGCAGGGGAGACACTGAAGCTTTCTTT
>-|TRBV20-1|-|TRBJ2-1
CSASRGADSYNEQFF
TGCAGTGCTAGTCGGGGGGCCGATTCCTACAATGAGCAGTTCTTC